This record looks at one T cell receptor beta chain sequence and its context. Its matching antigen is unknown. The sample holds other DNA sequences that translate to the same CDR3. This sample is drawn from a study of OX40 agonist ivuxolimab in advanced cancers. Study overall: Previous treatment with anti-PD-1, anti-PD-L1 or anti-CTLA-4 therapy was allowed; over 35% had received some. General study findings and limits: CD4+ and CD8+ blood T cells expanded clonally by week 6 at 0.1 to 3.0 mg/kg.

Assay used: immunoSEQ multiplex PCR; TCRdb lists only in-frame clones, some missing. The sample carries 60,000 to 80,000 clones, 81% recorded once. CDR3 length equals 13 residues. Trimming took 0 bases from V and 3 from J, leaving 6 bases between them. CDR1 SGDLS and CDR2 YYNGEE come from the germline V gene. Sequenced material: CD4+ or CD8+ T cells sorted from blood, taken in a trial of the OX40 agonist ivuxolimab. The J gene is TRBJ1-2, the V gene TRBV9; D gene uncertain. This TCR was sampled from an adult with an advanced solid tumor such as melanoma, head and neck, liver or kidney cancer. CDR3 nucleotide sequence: TGTGCCAGCAGCGTAGGAGGTGACTATGGCTACACCTTC. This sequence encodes CASSVGGDYGYTF.